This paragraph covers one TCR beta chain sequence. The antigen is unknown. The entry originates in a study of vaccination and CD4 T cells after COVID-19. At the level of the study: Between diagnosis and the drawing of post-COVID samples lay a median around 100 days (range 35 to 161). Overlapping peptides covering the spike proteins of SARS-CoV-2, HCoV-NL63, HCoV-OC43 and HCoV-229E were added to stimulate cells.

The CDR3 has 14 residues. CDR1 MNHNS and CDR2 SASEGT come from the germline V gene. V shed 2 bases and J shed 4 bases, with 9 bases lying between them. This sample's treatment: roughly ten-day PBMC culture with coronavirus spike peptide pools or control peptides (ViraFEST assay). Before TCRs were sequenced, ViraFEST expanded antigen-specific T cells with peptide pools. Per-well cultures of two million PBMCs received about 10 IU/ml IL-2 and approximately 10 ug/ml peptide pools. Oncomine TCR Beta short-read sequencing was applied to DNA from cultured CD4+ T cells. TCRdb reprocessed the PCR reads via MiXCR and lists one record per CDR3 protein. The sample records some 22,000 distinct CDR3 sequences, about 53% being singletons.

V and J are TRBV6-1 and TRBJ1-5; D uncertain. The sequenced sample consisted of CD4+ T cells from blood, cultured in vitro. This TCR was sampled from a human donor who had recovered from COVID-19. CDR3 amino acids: CASSEQTVNQPQHF. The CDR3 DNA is TGTGCCAGCAGTGAACAGACGGTGAATCAGCCCCAGCATTTT.